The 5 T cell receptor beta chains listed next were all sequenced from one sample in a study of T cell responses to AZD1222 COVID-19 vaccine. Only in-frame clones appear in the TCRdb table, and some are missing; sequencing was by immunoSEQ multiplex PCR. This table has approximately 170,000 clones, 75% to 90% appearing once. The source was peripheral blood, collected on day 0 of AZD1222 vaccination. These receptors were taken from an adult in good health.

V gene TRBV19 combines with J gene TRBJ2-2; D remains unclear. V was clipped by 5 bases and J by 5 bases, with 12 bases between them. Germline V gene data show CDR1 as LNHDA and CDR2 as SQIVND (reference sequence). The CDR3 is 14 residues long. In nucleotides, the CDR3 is TGTGCCAGTAGTGCTAGGGTTGGGACCGGGGAGCTGTTTTTT. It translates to CASSARVGTGELFF.

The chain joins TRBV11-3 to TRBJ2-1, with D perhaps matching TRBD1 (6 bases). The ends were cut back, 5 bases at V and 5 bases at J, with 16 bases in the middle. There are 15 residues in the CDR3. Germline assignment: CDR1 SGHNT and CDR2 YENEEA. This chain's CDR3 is CASSMNRAGNNEQFF. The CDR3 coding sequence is TGTGCCAGCAGCATGAACAGGGCTGGAAACAATGAGCAGTTCTTC.

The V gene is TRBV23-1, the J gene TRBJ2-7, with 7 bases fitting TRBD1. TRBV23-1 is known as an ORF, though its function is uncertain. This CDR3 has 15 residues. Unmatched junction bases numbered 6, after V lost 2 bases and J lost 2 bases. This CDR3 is CASSQRTGETYEQYV. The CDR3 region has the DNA TGCGCCAGCAGTCAACGGACAGGCGAAACCTACGAGCAGTACGTC.

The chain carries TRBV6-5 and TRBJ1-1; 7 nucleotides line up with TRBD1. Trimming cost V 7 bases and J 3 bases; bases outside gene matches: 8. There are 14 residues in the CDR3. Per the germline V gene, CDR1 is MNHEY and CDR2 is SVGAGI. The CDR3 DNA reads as TGTGCCAGCAACCCGACAGGGCGGTACACTGAAGCTTTCTTT. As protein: CASNPTGRYTEAFF.

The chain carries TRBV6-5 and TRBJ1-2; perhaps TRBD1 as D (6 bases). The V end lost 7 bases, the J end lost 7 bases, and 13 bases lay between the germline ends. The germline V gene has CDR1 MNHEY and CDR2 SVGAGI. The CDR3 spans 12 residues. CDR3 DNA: TGTGCCAGCACCGGGTCAGGGGCTGGCTACACCTTC. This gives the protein CASTGSGAGYTF.